One and the same sample provided the 17 T cell receptor beta chains below, sequenced in a study of blood T cell repertoires in COVID-19. Using immunoSEQ multiplex PCR, the repertoire was profiled, and TCRdb retains in-frame clones only, with some absent. This table has under 250,000 clones, roughly 80% appearing once. What was sequenced was peripheral blood. The receptors originated from a woman in her seventies with acute or convalescent COVID-19.

The rearrangement joins TRBV5-4 to TRBJ2-1, with 9 nucleotides matching TRBD1. Per the germline V gene, CDR1 is SGHNT and CDR2 is YYREEE (reference sequence). Trimming removed 4 bases from V and 6 bases from J; junction bases left unmatched: 8. The CDR3 has 15 residues. CDR3 sequence reads: CASSAGTGTSNEQFF. The DNA for the CDR3 is TGTGCCAGCAGCGCCGGGACAGGGACCTCCAATGAGCAGTTCTTC. The full variable domain, rest sourced from reference TRBV5-4 and TRBJ2-1, is ETGVTQSPTHLIKTRGQQVTLRCSSQSGHNTVSWYQQALGQGPQFIFQYYREEENGRGNFPPRFSGLQFPNYSSELNVNALELDDSALYLCASSAGTGTSNEQFFGPGTRLTVL.

J is TRBJ2-1 and V is TRBV5-4; TRBD1 agrees at 10 bases. This CDR3 is 16 amino acids long. The V and J ends lost 4 bases and 5 bases, in that order; junction bases with no gene match: 9. Per germline, CDR1 SGHNT and CDR2 YYREEE (reference sequence). CDR3 residues: CASSLGQGRGDNEQFF. CDR3 DNA sequence: TGTGCCAGCAGCCTGGGACAGGGGAGGGGCGACAATGAGCAGTTCTTC.

This clone was seen once. The gene calls are TRBV7-9 and TRBJ1-4, with TRBD1 matching 7 bases. Germline assignment: CDR1 SEHNR and CDR2 FQNEAQ (reference sequence). The CDR3 is 13 residues long. V was pared by 5 bases and J by 7 bases, with 4 bases of the junction left unmatched. The CDR3, as DNA: TGTGCCAGCAGCAACGACAGGGTTGAAAAACTGTTTTTT. It encodes CASSNDRVEKLFF.

This clone was found many times. The CDR3 nucleotides read TGTGCCAGCAGCTTGAACCAGGGTGTTGGCACTGAAGCTTTCTTT. This encodes CASSLNQGVGTEAFF. The rearrangement uses TRBV7-6 and TRBJ1-1, with D perhaps matching TRBD1 (5 bases). The CDR3 is made up of 15 amino acids. The ends were cut back, 3 bases at V and 4 bases at J, with 15 bases in the middle. Per germline, CDR1 SGHVS and CDR2 FNYEAQ. The full variable domain, its missing parts supplied by reference TRBV7-6 and TRBJ1-1, is GAGVSQSPRYKVTKRGQDVALRCDPISGHVSLYWYRQALGQGPEFLTYFNYEAQQDKSGLPNDRFSAERPEGSISTLTIQRTEQRDSAMYRCASSLNQGVGTEAFFGQGTRLTVV.

The chain employs TRBV11-2 and TRBJ1-1, with unresolved D. The germline gives CDR1 SGHAT, CDR2 FQNNGV. The CDR3 sequence is 14 residues long. The V and J ends lost 6 bases and 3 bases respectively, with 14 bases between them. Here the CDR3 reads CASRPTGKYTEAFF. The CDR3 bases are TGTGCCAGCAGGCCGACGGGTAAATACACTGAAGCTTTCTTT. The full variable domain, completed using reference TRBV11-2 and TRBJ1-1, is EAGVAQSPRYKIIEKRQSVAFWCNPISGHATLYWYQQILGQGPKLLIQFQNNGVVDDSQLPKDRFSAERLKGVDSTLKIQPAKLEDSAVYLCASRPTGKYTEAFFGQGTRLTVV.

The rearrangement joins TRBV2 to TRBJ2-3; D is unclear. V lost 6 bases and J 8 bases, leaving 9 bases between the germline ends. CDR3 length: 11 residues. CDR1 and CDR2 from the germline V gene are SNHLY and FYNNEI. CDR3 coding DNA: TGTGCCAGCAGGGATGAGGTTACGCAGTATTTT. This gives the protein CASRDEVTQYF.

As to this clone: Other DNA variants within this sample encode the same CDR3. This sequence joins TRBV5-1 and TRBJ1-5, with 9 bases matching TRBD1. This CDR3 comprises 14 residues. The V and J ends lost 3 bases and 6 bases, in that order; junction bases with no gene match: 4. The germline V gene has CDR1 SGHRS and CDR2 YFSETQ. The CDR3 protein is CASSSGQGGQPQHF. The DNA for the CDR3 is TGCGCCAGCAGCTCGGGACAGGGAGGTCAGCCCCAGCATTTT. Full variable domain (rest looked up from reference TRBV5-1 and TRBJ1-5): KAGVTQTPRYLIKTRGQQVTLSCSPISGHRSVSWYQQTPGQGLQFLFEYFSETQRNKGNFPGRFSGRQFSNSRSEMNVSTLELGDSALYLCASSSGQGGQPQHFGDGTRLSIL.

The chain combines TRBV4-2 with TRBJ1-4; 8 bases line up with TRBD1. The ends lost 4 bases at V and 8 bases at J; junction bases unmatched: 12. The germline CDR1 and CDR2 sequences are LGHNA and YNFKEQ. The CDR3 extends over 16 amino acids. CDR3 in DNA: TGTGCCAGCAGCCCTTCTTTCGGACAGGGCCAGGAAAAACTGTTTTTT. Amino acid sequence: CASSPSFGQGQEKLFF.

This rearrangement joins TRBV28 to TRBJ1-2; perhaps TRBD1 as D (5 bases). This CDR3 comprises 16 residues. With 6 bases removed from V and 5 bases from J, the gap between germline ends came to 22 bases. Germline V gene lookup returns CDR1 MDHEN and CDR2 SYDVKM. DNA of the CDR3: TGTGCCAGCAGGACCCAGGGAGGCGGAACCCCATATGGCTACACCTTC. Translating it yields CASRTQGGGTPYGYTF.

This clone was detected a few times. The gene calls are TRBV6-5 and TRBJ1-2; 8 nucleotides agree with TRBD1. Looked up from germline, CDR1 is MNHEY and CDR2 is SVGAGI. Losses at the gene ends were 8 bases for V and 8 bases for J; bases not matched to a gene: 4. The CDR3 is 11 amino acids. CDR3 nucleotides: TGTGCCAGCCTGACAGGGGAAGGCTACACCTTC. As protein: CASLTGEGYTF.

The chain has TRBV18 and TRBJ1-5; 8 bases are shared with TRBD1. The CDR3 has 15 amino acids. Germline V CDR1 and CDR2: KGHSH, LQKENI. V shed 6 bases and J 1 base; nucleotides not matched to a gene: 5. Written as DNA, the CDR3 is TGTGCCAGCTCCTCCCAGGGGGCGAGCAATCAGCCCCAGCATTTT. Encoded protein: CASSSQGASNQPQHF.

The V and J genes are TRBV18 and TRBJ1-3, with D perhaps matching TRBD1 (6 bases). V shed 0 bases and J shed 1 base, with 13 bases lying between them. The CDR3 has 17 amino acids. The germline V gene encodes CDR1 KGHSH and CDR2 LQKENI. The CDR3 here is CASSPPPGAVSGNTIYF. The CDR3 nucleotides read TGTGCCAGCTCACCACCTCCAGGGGCAGTGTCTGGAAACACCATATATTTT.

This chain joins TRBV9 and TRBJ2-1, with a possible D match to TRBD2 (6 bases). V was trimmed by 0 bases and J by 3 bases, leaving 16 bases between them. This CDR3 is 17 amino acids long. CDR1 and CDR2 from the germline V gene are SGDLS and YYNGEE. As DNA, the CDR3 is TGTGCCAGCAGCGTAGACCTGAGCGGGCCGATCTACAATGAGCAGTTCTTC. This translates into CASSVDLSGPIYNEQFF.

Turning to this clone: An end of the junction does not agree with germline; a read error may underlie this. The chain uses TRBV7-7 and TRBJ2-2; no clear D gene. This CDR3 is built from 14 residues. Germline CDR1 and CDR2: SSHAT and FNYEAQ (reference sequence). The CDR3 reads CASSLGPGMGELFF. For the CDR3, the DNA is TGTGCTAGCAGCTTAGGGCCGGGTATGGGGGAGCTGTTTTTT.

The table lists this clone with a count of one. This chain joins TRBV12-3 or TRBV12-4 and TRBJ1-1; D uncertain. Trimming removed 3 bases at V and 5 bases at J, with 10 bases between. CDR3 length: 13 residues. The CDR3 DNA follows: TGTGCCAGCAGTTTTGAAGGGAGTACTGAAGCTTTCTTT. Amino acids: CASSFEGSTEAFF.

CDR3 region: CASSLYMIGYGYTF. The DNA for the CDR3 is TGTGCCAGCAGTTTATACATGATTGGCTATGGCTACACCTTC. The gene calls are TRBV27 and TRBJ1-2; D is unresolved. CDR3 size: 14 residues. Trimming left V 1 base short and J 4 bases short, with 10 bases between. Per germline, CDR1 MNHEY and CDR2 SMNVEV (reference sequence).

V and J are TRBV28 and TRBJ1-5, with D possibly being TRBD1 (6 bases). The CDR3 is 9 residues long. The V and J ends lost 10 bases and 12 bases respectively, with 10 bases between them. The germline V gene has CDR1 MDHEN and CDR2 SYDVKM. The CDR3: CANPGHQHF. The CDR3 DNA reads TGTGCCAATCCGGGACACCAGCATTTT.